A single sample is the source of the 19 T cell receptor beta chains below, sequenced in a study of shared clonotypes between healthy human individuals. Naive CD8 cells lacked CD45RO and underwent positive selection for CCR7, leaving out terminally differentiated effector memory CD45RA+ cells. The table came from immunoSEQ multiplex PCR; TCRdb's copy has only in-frame clones and leaves some out. This sample has millions of clones, with about 94% found just once. Sample: naive CD8+ T cells sorted from blood. Receptors originate from a man between 18 and 29 years old in good health.

The rearrangement uses TRBV19 and TRBJ2-3; D perhaps matches TRBD1 (5 bases). V lost 7 bases and J lost 6, with 14 bases in between. This CDR3 spans 13 amino acids. Germline assignment: CDR1 LNHDA and CDR2 SQIVND (reference sequence). CDR3 amino acids: CASTQTVGDTQYF. For the CDR3, the DNA is TGTGCCAGTACGCAGACAGTTGGGGATACGCAGTATTTT. The complete variable domain, with remaining parts taken from reference TRBV19 and TRBJ2-3, reads DGGITQSPKYLFRKEGQNVTLSCEQNLNHDAMYWYRQDPGQGLRLIYYSQIVNDFQKGDIAEGYSVSREKKESFPLTVTSAQKNPTAFYLCASTQTVGDTQYFGPGTRLTVL.

As DNA, the CDR3 is TGTGCCAGCAGCCTACGGCCTGTACCGAGCACAGATACGCAGTATTTT. Its protein product is CASSLRPVPSTDTQYF. The chain links TRBV27 to TRBJ2-3; D unclear. The CDR3 is made up of 16 amino acids. V shed 6 bases and J shed 0 bases, with 16 bases lying between them. Germline assignment: CDR1 MNHEY and CDR2 SMNVEV (reference sequence).

DNA of the CDR3: TGTGCCATCAGTGAGGGACAGCCAGATCAAGAGACCCAGTACTTC. As protein: CAISEGQPDQETQYF. V is TRBV10-3 and J is TRBJ2-5, with TRBD1 as a possible D gene (6 bases). V lost 2 bases, J lost 2 bases, and 12 bases lay in between. The germline gives CDR1 ENHRY, CDR2 SYGVKD. The CDR3 contains 15 residues.

The chain couples TRBV6-5 to TRBJ2-3; 9 bases fit TRBD1. Trimming removed 4 bases from V and 2 bases from J; junction bases left unmatched: 4. The CDR3 sequence is 15 residues long. Per the germline V gene, CDR1 is MNHEY and CDR2 is SVGAGI. CDR3 amino acids: CASSSRDRDTDTQYF. CDR3 sequence (DNA): TGTGCCAGCAGTTCCCGGGACAGGGACACAGATACGCAGTATTTT.

DNA of the CDR3: TGTGCCAGCAGTGAACCGCAGGGAAGACCAGCGGGACCATACTACGAGCAGTACTTC. It yields the protein CASSEPQGRPAGPYYEQYF. The chain joins TRBV6-1 to TRBJ2-7; TRBD2 matches 7 bases. V shed 2 bases and J 3 bases; nucleotides not matched to a gene: 19. CDR3 length equals 19 residues. Germline CDR1 is MNHNS and CDR2 is SASEGT.

The chain links TRBV5-6 to TRBJ2-1, with TRBD2 identical over 12 bases. The CDR3 sequence is 16 residues long. Trimming at V came to 6 bases and at J to 3 bases, leaving 7 bases not matched to a gene. Per the germline V gene, CDR1 is SGHDT and CDR2 is YYEEEE. The DNA of the CDR3 is TGTGCCAGCACCCCACCGGGACTAGCGGGCTACAATGAGCAGTTCTTC. Translation gives CASTPPGLAGYNEQFF.

The rearrangement links TRBV7-9 to TRBJ1-1; unclear D gene. V lost 5 bases to trimming and J lost 0 bases, with 13 bases between them. There are 15 residues in the CDR3. Germline V gene lookup returns CDR1 SEHNR and CDR2 FQNEAQ (reference sequence). CDR3 residues: CASSRSEGVNTEAFF. Written as DNA, the CDR3 is TGTGCCAGCAGCCGATCGGAGGGAGTGAACACTGAAGCTTTCTTT.

This sequence joins TRBV4-1 and TRBJ1-1; 8 bases match TRBD1. Per the germline V gene, CDR1 is MGHRA and CDR2 is YSYEKL. The V segment lost 3 bases and the J segment 8 bases; nucleotides outside the gene matches: 5. CDR3 length: 13 residues. The CDR3 is CASSQAGGIEAFF. Here the CDR3 DNA reads TGCGCCAGCAGCCAGGCAGGGGGCATAGAAGCTTTCTTT.

About this clone: A read error may produce the germline difference seen at one junction end. The chain couples TRBV27 to TRBJ2-3, with a possible D match to TRBD1 (6 bases). This CDR3 comprises 16 residues. Germline V gene sequence: CDR1 MNHEY, CDR2 SMNVEV (reference sequence). The CDR3 loop is CASSLSITGFTDAQYF. CDR3 nucleotide sequence: TGTGCCAGCAGTTTATCTATTACAGGGTTCACAGATGCGCAGTATTTT.

This clone was counted once. The chain has TRBV7-9 and TRBJ2-7; 10 bases agree with TRBD1. The V and J ends lost 1 base and 5 bases, in that order; junction bases with no gene match: 5. CDR3 size: 15 residues. The germline V gene encodes CDR1 SEHNR and CDR2 FQNEAQ (reference sequence). CDR3 residues: CASSLGQGASNEQYF. CDR3 DNA: TGTGCCAGCAGCTTAGGACAGGGGGCAAGCAACGAGCAGTACTTC.

This clone has just one count. The chain couples TRBV29-1 to TRBJ2-2; the D is unclear. The V and J ends lost 6 bases and 0 bases respectively, with 8 bases between them. CDR1 is SQVTM, CDR2 ANQGSEA, per germline. The CDR3 is made up of 13 amino acids. The chain's CDR3 is CSVSLANTGELFF. The CDR3 region has the DNA TGCAGCGTCTCACTGGCGAACACCGGGGAGCTGTTTTTT.

V gene TRBV14 combines with J gene TRBJ1-1; the D is unclear. The germline gives CDR1 SGHDN, CDR2 FVKESK. The V end was cut by 1 base, the J end by 1 base, with 10 bases between. This CDR3 is built from 15 residues. CDR3 sequence: CASSQGPDSNTEAFF. The CDR3 DNA follows: TGTGCCAGCAGCCAAGGTCCAGACTCGAACACTGAAGCTTTCTTT.

The chain links TRBV29-1 to TRBJ2-7; D gene ambiguous. Germline V CDR1 and CDR2: SQVTM, ANQGSEA. The CDR3 loop spans 14 amino acids. V lost 2 bases to trimming and J lost 3 bases, with 14 bases between them. The CDR3 nucleotides are TGCAGCGTTGAAATTGGGGAAAGAGGCTACGAGCAGTACTTC. The encoded protein is CSVEIGERGYEQYF.

The chain is built from TRBV4-1 and TRBJ1-1; D may be TRBD1 (5 bases). Trimming took 3 bases from V and 3 from J, leaving 11 bases between them. Germline CDR1 and CDR2: MGHRA and YSYEKL. The CDR3 totals 14 residues. The CDR3 reads CASSHPGGYTEAFF. The CDR3 region has the DNA TGCGCCAGCAGCCACCCGGGGGGGTACACTGAAGCTTTCTTT.

V usage is TRBV7-9 and J usage is TRBJ2-7; TRBD1 agrees at 11 bases. Germline CDR1 and CDR2: SEHNR and FQNEAQ (reference sequence). The ends lost 4 bases at V and 7 bases at J; junction bases unmatched: 6. The CDR3 is made up of 14 amino acids. Here the CDR3 DNA reads TGTGCCAGCAGCTCTGGGACAGGGGGATTAGAGCAGTACTTC. As protein: CASSSGTGGLEQYF.

About this clone itself: Other DNA sequences of this sample code for an identical CDR3. This chain links TRBV5-6 with TRBJ2-7; D may be TRBD1 (5 bases). CDR1 is SGHDT and CDR2 is YYEEEE in the germline V gene. V was clipped by 0 bases and J by 3 bases, with 13 bases between them. This CDR3 contains 15 residues. The CDR3 loop is CASSLDGQGNYEQYF. The CDR3 DNA reads TGTGCCAGCAGCTTGGACGGGCAGGGCAACTACGAGCAGTACTTC.

The chain joins TRBV25-1 to TRBJ1-2, with unresolved D. CDR3 length: 14 amino acids. Germline V CDR1 and CDR2: MGHDK, SYGVNS. Trimming removed 3 bases at V and 3 bases at J, with 11 bases between. CDR3 DNA: TGTGCCAGCAGTGATTCTAGGGTGTACTATGGCTACACCTTC. Translating gives CASSDSRVYYGYTF.

V gene TRBV2 combines with J gene TRBJ1-4, with D perhaps matching TRBD1 (5 bases). Trimming left V 6 bases short and J 6 bases short, with 20 bases between. CDR1 is SNHLY, CDR2 FYNNEI, per germline. There are 16 residues in the CDR3. The CDR3 DNA is TGTGCCAGCAGCTCCCCAGTTGGGACGTCGGATGAAAAACTGTTTTTT. This codes for CASSSPVGTSDEKLFF. The full variable domain, completed using reference TRBV2 and TRBJ1-4, is EPEVTQTPSHQVTQMGQEVILRCVPISNHLYFYWYRQILGQKVEFLVSFYNNEISEKSEIFDDQFSVERPDGSNFTLKIRSTKLEDSAMYFCASSSPVGTSDEKLFFGSGTQLSVL.

The gene calls are TRBV4-3 and TRBJ1-2, with a tentative D call TRBD1 (5 bases). V shed 4 bases and J shed 2 bases, with 14 bases lying between them. This CDR3 is built from 15 residues. From germline, CDR1 is LGHNA and CDR2 YSLEER. The CDR3 loop is CASSPRDGGNYGYTF. The CDR3 bases are TGCGCCAGCAGCCCTAGGGACGGCGGCAACTATGGCTACACCTTC.